This is a list of T cell receptor beta chains from one sample in a study of early stage breast cancer tumors. Generated by immunoSEQ multiplex PCR, the TCRdb table keeps only in-frame clones and is missing some. The sample shows about 53,000 clones, 80% to 95% of them seen only once. The sample taken for sequencing was blood. These receptors came from a person aged 65-85 years with breast cancer. Each CDR3 is given without its conserved first and last residue. The D gene is left open where the match is weak.

.	TRBV6-5	TRBJ1-2	ASSYNRVGGYT
TRBD1	TRBV5-8	TRBJ1-5	ASSRKQGNQPQH
TRBD1	TRBV2	TRBJ1-2	ASRGDSSNYGYT
TRBD2	TRBV25-1	TRBJ2-7	ASSEPLPGGPEQY
.	TRBV10-3	TRBJ1-3	AIRGGATSGNTIY
TRBD1	TRBV19	TRBJ1-2	ASRGTGGEIPYGYT
TRBD1	TRBV19	TRBJ2-2	ASSSRQGDTGELF
TRBD1	TRBV6-1	TRBJ1-4	ASSVQGNEKLF
TRBD1	TRBV15	TRBJ1-5	ATSRVPFDRGVGQPQH
.	TRBV7-9	TRBJ2-4	ASSHTSFQNIQY
.	TRBV30	TRBJ1-2	AWSPLVGYT
.	TRBV7-2	TRBJ2-5	ASSFYGVSEETQY
.	TRBV14	TRBJ2-3	ASSQDPVATQY
TRBD1	TRBV30	TRBJ1-1	ARQGVGTEAF
.	TRBV20-1	TRBJ2-5	SASVRETQY
.	TRBV16	TRBJ1-1	ASSQEVAGDTEAF
TRBD2	TRBV7-3	TRBJ2-1	ASSLGLAAYNEQF
.	TRBV10-1	TRBJ1-1	ASSETGMTEAF
.	TRBV6-4	TRBJ1-5	ASSVGLTGEKEQPQH
.	TRBV9	TRBJ1-6	ASSVAFYNSPLH
TRBD2	TRBV18	TRBJ2-1	ASSPSGGRPNNEQF
.	TRBV10-2	TRBJ2-7	ASSESGAGPSYEQY
.	TRBV30	TRBJ1-1	AWSTGLNTEAF
TRBD1	TRBV10-3	TRBJ2-1	AISSTGQFYNEQF
.	TRBV4-1	TRBJ1-6	ASSLPLSSPLH
.	TRBV9	TRBJ1-6	ASSARGNSYNSPLH
.	TRBV19	TRBJ1-1	ASSPLRRENTEAF
.	TRBV6-5	TRBJ1-3	ASGIGAGGNTIY
TRBD1	TRBV7-8	TRBJ1-2	ASSSHGQAHYGYT
TRBD1	TRBV4-3	TRBJ1-2	ASSQVAGTGVPYGYT
TRBD1	TRBV19	TRBJ1-1	ASNAFNRGVTEAF
TRBD1	TRBV10-3	TRBJ2-3	AISETRQGATDTQY
TRBD2	TRBV7-9	TRBJ2-3	ASPPAGGRGPDTQY
.	TRBV30	TRBJ1-5	AWCPGSNQPQH
.	TRBV28	TRBJ2-1	ASSPAFSPEVLADEQF
.	TRBV6-1	TRBJ2-2	ASSENRGNTGELF
TRBD1	TRBV7-7	TRBJ1-4	ASSKGTGPEKLF
TRBD1	TRBV5-1	TRBJ1-2	ASSLAGDRVGGYT
.	TRBV27	TRBJ1-3	ASWTATRNTIY
TRBD1	TRBV7-9	TRBJ1-1	ASTVRDRVNEAF
.	TRBV7-3	TRBJ1-1	ASSLGSGTEAF
TRBD2	TRBV11-2	TRBJ2-1	ASRRRERGNEQF
.	TRBV5-5	TRBJ1-2	ASSLSATGINYGYT
.	TRBV4-1	TRBJ1-1	ASSQVHTGWGTEAF
.	TRBV6-6	TRBJ1-3	ASTQRGGTGNTIY
.	TRBV4-1	TRBJ1-1	ASSQGRGTEAF
.	TRBV4-1	TRBJ2-1	ASRNPGGAPKEF
TRBD1	TRBV19	TRBJ1-3	ASTRGPGGNTIY
TRBD1	TRBV27	TRBJ1-4	ASSRNQPGTGNGKVNEKLF
TRBD2	TRBV11-3	TRBJ2-3	ASSATGTSGSYSTDTQY
TRBD1	TRBV7-8	TRBJ1-2	ASSLVPRQTGGGYT
.	TRBV29-1	TRBJ1-1	SVVMRERTEAF
TRBD1	TRBV29-1	TRBJ1-6	SVSTGGNSPLH